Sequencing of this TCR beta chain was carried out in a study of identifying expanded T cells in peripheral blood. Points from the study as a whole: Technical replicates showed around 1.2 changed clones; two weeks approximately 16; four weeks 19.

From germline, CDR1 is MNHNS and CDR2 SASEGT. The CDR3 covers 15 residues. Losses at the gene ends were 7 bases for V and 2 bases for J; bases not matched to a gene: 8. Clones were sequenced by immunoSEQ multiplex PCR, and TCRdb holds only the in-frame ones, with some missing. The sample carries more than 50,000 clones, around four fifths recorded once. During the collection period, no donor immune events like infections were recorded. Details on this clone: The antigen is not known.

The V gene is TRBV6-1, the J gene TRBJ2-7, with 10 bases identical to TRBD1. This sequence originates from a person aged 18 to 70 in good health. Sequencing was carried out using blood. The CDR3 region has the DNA TGTGCCAGCATGGCCGTTGGGACAGGGGCCTACGAGCAGTACTTC. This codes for CASMAVGTGAYEQYF.